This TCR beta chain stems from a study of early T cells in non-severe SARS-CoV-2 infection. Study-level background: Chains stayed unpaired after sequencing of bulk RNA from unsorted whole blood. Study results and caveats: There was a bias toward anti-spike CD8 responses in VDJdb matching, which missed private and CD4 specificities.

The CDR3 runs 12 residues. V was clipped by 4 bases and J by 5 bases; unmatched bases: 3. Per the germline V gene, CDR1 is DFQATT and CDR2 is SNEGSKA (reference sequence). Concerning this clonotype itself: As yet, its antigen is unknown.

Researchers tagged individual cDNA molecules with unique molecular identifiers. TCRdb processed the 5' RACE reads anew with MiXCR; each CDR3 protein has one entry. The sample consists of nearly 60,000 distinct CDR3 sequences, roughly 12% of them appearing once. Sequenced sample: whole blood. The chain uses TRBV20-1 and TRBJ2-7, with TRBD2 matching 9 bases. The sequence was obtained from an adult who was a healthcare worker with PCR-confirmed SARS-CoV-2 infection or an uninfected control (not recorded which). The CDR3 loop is CSANLAGHEQYF. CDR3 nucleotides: TGCAGTGCTAACCTAGCGGGACACGAGCAGTACTTC.